The sample holds a few counts of the clone carrying this T cell receptor (beta chain). Its antigen is undetermined. V gave up 1 base and J gave up 10 bases, with 8 bases separating them. The germline V gene has CDR1 SNHLY and CDR2 FYNNEI. This CDR3 has 12 residues. PCR involved 60 Vbeta and 13 Jbeta primers. Profiling relied on immunoSEQ multiplex PCR, and the TCRdb table lists in-frame clones only, not all of them. The table records roughly 78,000 clones, around 64% of them present only once. This entry is derived from a study of cytomegalovirus exposure and HLA in healthy donors. Study at large: Among the roughly 430 genotyped donors, approximately 81% were placed in the Caucasian-associated ancestry cluster.

Study observations and caveats: TCR beta V- and J-gene trimming, according to a later analysis, was linked to a missense DCLRE1C variant. As was reported, the HLA-A and HLA-B alleles of most subjects were accurately predicted from TCR beta sequences.

The TCR was taken from a middle-aged man in good health and CMV-seropositive. The sample taken for sequencing was PBMCs. V is TRBV2 and J is TRBJ1-3, with D unclear. The CDR3 DNA reads as TGTGCCAGCAGTGAAGGGGAGGCGACCATATATTTT. Amino acid sequence: CASSEGEATIYF.